This TCR beta chain was obtained from a study of early T cells in non-severe SARS-CoV-2 infection. The wider study: Sequenced bulk RNA came from whole blood that was unsorted, and chains were unpaired.

Tagging with unique molecular identifiers was applied to individual cDNA molecules. TCRdb redid the calling of the 5' RACE reads with MiXCR, one entry per CDR3 protein. This table holds approximately 30,000 distinct CDR3 sequences, under 7.5% found once. Germline-derived CDR1 and CDR2 are SNHLY and FYNNEI. Trimming removed 4 bases from V and 6 bases from J, with 6 bases in between. The CDR3 extends over 11 amino acids. On this clonotype itself: The antigen is unknown.

Overall study findings and caveats: VDJdb matching favored anti-spike CD8 responses, missing private and CD4 specificities.

This chain uses TRBV2 with TRBJ1-1; D ambiguous. Sequencing was carried out using whole blood. The TCR comes from an adult who was a healthcare worker with PCR-confirmed SARS-CoV-2 infection or an uninfected control (not recorded which). The CDR3 region is CASSVEAEAFF. The CDR3 nucleotides are TGTGCCAGCAGTGTCGAGGCTGAAGCTTTCTTT.